The T cell receptor (beta chain) described here comes from a study of blood T cells in healthy people across ages. The authors ran a second PCR of about 7 to 11 cycles using a sample-barcoded 5' primer and a J-beta primer mix. One entry per CDR3 protein, called by TCRdb with MiXCR from the 5' RACE reads. The profile shows approximately 780,000 distinct CDR3 sequences, roughly 25% of them singletons. This sample also appeared in a second study, on T cells of mothers and their children.

Sequenced sample: blood. The source is a boy aged 5-17 years in good health.

The CDR3 protein is CASRRDSPNYGYTF. As DNA, the CDR3 is TGTGCCAGCCGGAGGGACAGCCCTAACTATGGCTACACCTTC. The J gene is TRBJ1-2, the V gene TRBV28; 7 positions match TRBD1. CDR3 size: 14 residues. Germline V gives CDR1 MDHEN, CDR2 SYDVKM. The ends lost 8 bases at V and 0 bases at J; junction bases unmatched: 6.